This T cell receptor (beta chain) appears in the sequencing data of a study of blood T cell repertoires in COVID-19. Study in general: Sample material is recorded as cDNA or gDNA derived from T cells, B-cell-depleted T cells, or PBMCs.

Sequencing used immunoSEQ multiplex PCR; TCRdb keeps in-frame clones, though not all of them. The data contain about 140,000 clones, over 60% of them seen just once; the ten biggest clones take up about 9.4%. The junction had 10 bases not matched to a gene; V was cut back by 5 bases and J by 10 bases. The V gene's germline CDR1 is SGHVS and CDR2 FQNEAQ. The CDR3 has 13 amino acids. V is TRBV7-8 and J is TRBJ1-1; TRBD1 matches 7 bases. The source material was peripheral blood. The sequence derives from a woman aged 45 to 65 with active or convalescent COVID-19. CDR3 residues: CASSQRQGLRAFF. CDR3 sequence (DNA): TGTGCCAGCAGCCAGCGACAGGGTCTTCGAGCTTTCTTT.